A single TCR beta chain is shown here with its context. The CDR3 runs to 13 residues. CDR1 and CDR2 from the germline V gene are MNHEY and SVGAGI. V was clipped by 9 bases and J by 4 bases; unmatched bases: 6. The data are from a study of blood T cell repertoires in COVID-19. On the study more broadly: T cells, B-cell-depleted T cells, or PBMCs provided the cDNA or gDNA that served as material.

Sequenced by immunoSEQ multiplex PCR; TCRdb stores in-frame clones only, minus some. The sample lists roughly 170,000 clones, around 85% seen once, with roughly 5.7% in the top ten. Recruitment covered about 26 US areas and drew participants whose ages spanned roughly 18 to 90 years. Participant-given clinical history determined each cohort assignment. Source material: PBMCs or T cells enriched from blood (not recorded which). The origin of this receptor is a middle-aged woman with acute COVID-19. The gene calls are TRBV6-5 and TRBJ1-2; 9 positions match TRBD1. The CDR3 protein is CASEPGQGYGYTF. The CDR3 nucleotides are TGTGCCAGTGAACCGGGACAGGGCTATGGCTACACCTTC.